Described below is a single TCR beta chain sequence and its context. This sample was taken from a study of blood T cell repertoires in COVID-19. Study-level background: Collection of acute and convalescent COVID-19 samples took place in the United States, Italy and Spain. Sources were T cells, B-cell-depleted T cells, or PBMCs; the material itself was cDNA or gDNA.

Germline CDR1 LGHDT, CDR2 YNNKEL (reference sequence). The CDR3 is made up of 15 amino acids. V was pared by 3 bases and J by 11 bases, with 17 bases between. Profiled with immunoSEQ multiplex PCR; TCRdb holds only in-frame clones, not every one. The table lists some 46,000 clones, 75% to 90% of them singletons, with approximately 7.4% in the top ten. This TCR was recovered from a man aged 55 to 70 with active COVID-19. The rearrangement uses TRBV3-1 (or the pseudogene TRBV3-2) and TRBJ1-6; D is uncertain. Sequenced material: peripheral blood. CDR3 residues: CASSQLEGTSTPLHF. In nucleotides, the CDR3 is TGTGCCAGCAGCCAGCTAGAAGGCACAAGTACACCCCTCCACTTT.